This entry lists 32 T cell receptor beta chains sequenced from one sample in a study of cytomegalovirus exposure and HLA in healthy donors. Primers for the PCR totalled 60 Vbeta and 13 Jbeta. Data came from immunoSEQ multiplex PCR; TCRdb stores just in-frame clones and leaves some out. The sample lists 150,000 to 200,000 clones, around 80% occurring once. Specimen: PBMCs. These receptors were taken from a man aged 18 to 30 in good health and CMV-seronegative.

The J gene is TRBJ2-2, the V gene TRBV4-2; 13 bases fit TRBD2. Trimming removed 4 bases from V and 7 bases from J; junction bases left unmatched: 9. This CDR3 has 17 residues. Germline-derived CDR1 and CDR2 are LGHNA and YNFKEQ. The CDR3 sequence is CASSLSGLAGVGGELFF. CDR3 in DNA: TGTGCCAGCAGCCTCTCCGGACTAGCGGGAGTTGGCGGGGAGCTGTTTTTT.

The rearrangement joins TRBV7-9 to TRBJ2-3, with TRBD1 matching 8 bases. This CDR3 spans 16 amino acids. Germline loops: CDR1 SEHNR, CDR2 FQNEAQ (reference sequence). Trimming at V came to 5 bases and at J to 1 base, leaving 8 bases not matched to a gene. CDR3 sequence: CASSKARTGRTDTQYF. CDR3 in DNA: TGTGCCAGCAGCAAAGCCCGGACAGGGCGCACAGATACGCAGTATTTT.

J is TRBJ1-3 and V is TRBV27, with TRBD1 as a possible D gene (5 bases). Trimming cost V 7 bases and J 0 bases, with 10 bases left between them. CDR1 and CDR2 (germline): MNHEY, SMNVEV (reference sequence). The CDR3 covers 14 residues. CDR3 loop: CASMGHFSGNTIYF. The DNA of the CDR3 is TGTGCCAGCATGGGGCACTTCTCTGGAAACACCATATATTTT.

The V gene is TRBV7-2, the J gene TRBJ1-1, with D unresolved. V was shortened by 3 bases and J by 6 bases, with 11 bases between the two germline ends. Looked up from germline, CDR1 is SGHTA and CDR2 is FQGNSA. The CDR3 has 13 amino acids. DNA for the CDR3: TGTGCCAGCAGCTTTGGAGGGTGGGCTGAAGCTTTCTTT. Its protein product is CASSFGGWAEAFF.

The table lists this clone with a few counts. The chain links TRBV28 to TRBJ2-7, with 8 bases lining up with TRBD1. The V gene's germline CDR1 is MDHEN and CDR2 SYDVKM. V shed 3 bases, J shed 3 bases, and the junction held 4 bases outside the gene matches. The CDR3 totals 14 residues. CDR3 DNA sequence: TGTGCCAGCAGTTTGCCGGACAGGGTCTACGAGCAGTACTTC. Protein: CASSLPDRVYEQYF. Looking up the rest from reference TRBV28 and TRBJ2-7 gives the full variable domain: DVKVTQSSRYLVKRTGEKVFLECVQDMDHENMFWYRQDPGLGLRLIYFSYDVKMKEKGDIPEGYSVSREKKERFSLILESASTNQTSMYLCASSLPDRVYEQYFGPGTRLTVT.

This chain links TRBV5-6 with TRBJ1-5; 7 nucleotides agree with TRBD1. The CDR3 spans 16 residues. J lost 0 bases, V lost 2 bases, and 5 bases had no gene match. The germline CDR1 and CDR2 sequences are SGHDT and YYEEEE. The CDR3 nucleotides are TGTGCCAGCAGCTTCGGACAGGCGATTAGCAATCAGCCCCAGCATTTT. Translating gives CASSFGQAISNQPQHF.

This clone has just a few counts. The chain is built from TRBV5-4 and TRBJ2-7, with TRBD1 matching 8 bases. CDR3 length: 14 amino acids. Germline V CDR1 and CDR2: SGHNT, YYREEE (reference sequence). V shed 4 bases and J 7 bases; nucleotides not matched to a gene: 10. The DNA of the CDR3 is TGTGCCAGCAGCCTAGGACAGGGAGTAGGGGAGCAGTACTTC. The encoded protein is CASSLGQGVGEQYF.

This clone was seen only a few times. In the same sample, other DNA sequences code for this CDR3. CDR3 DNA: TGTGCCAGCAGTGAAGCCGGAGGCACTGAAGCTTTCTTT. Its protein is CASSEAGGTEAFF. J is TRBJ1-1 and V is TRBV6-1; D remains unclear. Deletions cut 0 bases from V and 4 bases from J, with 6 bases between. Per germline, CDR1 MNHNS and CDR2 SASEGT. This CDR3 spans 13 amino acids.

The chain combines TRBV4-3 with TRBJ1-3; perhaps TRBD1 as D (5 bases). Germline lookup yields CDR1 LGHNA and CDR2 YSLEER. Trimming cost V 4 bases and J 4 bases, with 17 bases left between them. The CDR3 contains 16 residues. CDR3 protein: CASSPEAQGRGNTIYF. CDR3 nucleotide sequence: TGCGCCAGCAGCCCCGAGGCCCAGGGCCGGGGAAACACCATATATTTT.

V and J are TRBV7-2 and TRBJ1-3; 8 bases line up with TRBD1. V shed 5 bases, J shed 8 bases, and the junction held 11 bases outside the gene matches. Per the germline V gene, CDR1 is SGHTA and CDR2 is FQGNSA. This CDR3 has 15 amino acids. The DNA of the CDR3 is TGTGCCAGCAGCACAGACAGGGGAGGACGGGACACCATATATTTT. Translating it yields CASSTDRGGRDTIYF.

This clone was detected only a few times. V is TRBV7-2 and J is TRBJ2-5, with 12 nucleotides matching TRBD2. Germline-derived CDR1 and CDR2 are SGHTA and FQGNSA. This CDR3 comprises 14 residues. V dropped 4 bases and J dropped 4; count of bases not matched to a gene: 1. In DNA form, the CDR3 reads TGTGCCAGCAGCTCGGGACTAGCGGGAGAGACCCAGTACTTC. Amino acid sequence: CASSSGLAGETQYF.

The V and J genes are TRBV6-6 and TRBJ1-1, with D possibly TRBD1 on 5 matching bases. Germline CDR1 reads MNHNY; CDR2 reads SVGAGI (reference sequence). The CDR3 covers 14 residues. The V and J ends lost 6 bases and 1 base respectively, with 12 bases between them. The CDR3 reads CASRQRGENTEAFF. The CDR3 nucleotides are TGTGCCAGCAGGCAACGGGGGGAGAACACTGAAGCTTTCTTT.

This clone has just one count. The V call is TRBV27, the J call TRBJ2-1, with TRBD2 matching over 8 bases. The ends lost 5 bases at V and 9 bases at J; junction bases unmatched: 9. This CDR3 has 14 amino acids. The germline V gene encodes CDR1 MNHEY and CDR2 SMNVEV (reference sequence). The CDR3 loop is CASSIAGPGGEQFF. The CDR3 coding sequence is TGTGCCAGCAGTATAGCGGGACCCGGAGGTGAGCAGTTCTTC.

The chain carries TRBV6-5 and TRBJ2-4; perhaps TRBD2 as D (5 bases). This CDR3 has 14 residues. Trimming left V 6 bases short and J 0 bases short, with 9 bases between. Germline V gene lookup returns CDR1 MNHEY and CDR2 SVGAGI. CDR3 coding DNA: TGTGCCAGCAGCCTCGGGGTAGCCAAAAACATTCAGTACTTC. It encodes CASSLGVAKNIQYF.

This rearrangement joins TRBV4-1 to TRBJ2-1, with TRBD2 matching over 15 bases. The CDR3 runs to 18 residues. V gave up 3 bases and J gave up 1 base; unmatched junction bases: 4. Germline V CDR1 and CDR2: MGHRA, YSYEKL. The CDR3: CASSHPGLAGGSYNEQFF. DNA of the CDR3: TGCGCCAGCAGCCACCCCGGACTAGCGGGAGGGTCCTACAATGAGCAGTTCTTC.

V gene TRBV5-1 combines with J gene TRBJ2-3; perhaps TRBD1 as D (7 bases). The ends were cut back, 2 bases at V and 3 bases at J, with 13 bases in the middle. Germline-derived CDR1 and CDR2 are SGHRS and YFSETQ. The CDR3 spans 15 residues. DNA for the CDR3: TGCGCCAGCAGCTTAAGACAGGGAGGAACAGATACGCAGTATTTT. Translating it yields CASSLRQGGTDTQYF.

The rearrangement joins TRBV5-1 to TRBJ2-7, with 7 bases identical to TRBD2. This CDR3 spans 14 amino acids. CDR1 is SGHRS, CDR2 YFSETQ, per germline. V trimming: 4 bases; J trimming: 3 bases; junction bases outside the gene matches: 7. In nucleotides, the CDR3 is TGCGCCAGCAGCCCGAGGGAGCGGGGCTACGAGCAGTACTTC. Its translation is CASSPRERGYEQYF. Together with reference TRBV5-1 and TRBJ2-7, the CDR3 gives the full variable domain: KAGVTQTPRYLIKTRGQQVTLSCSPISGHRSVSWYQQTPGQGLQFLFEYFSETQRNKGNFPGRFSGRQFSNSRSEMNVSTLELGDSALYLCASSPRERGYEQYFGPGTRLTVT.

The chain couples TRBV27 to TRBJ2-5; 8 bases are shared with TRBD1. Trimming removed 5 bases from V and 1 base from J; junction bases left unmatched: 3. The CDR3 is 14 amino acids. Per germline, CDR1 MNHEY and CDR2 SMNVEV (reference sequence). CDR3 amino acids: CASSQGQGQETQYF. The CDR3 nucleotides are TGTGCCAGCAGTCAAGGACAGGGCCAAGAGACCCAGTACTTC.

This clone occurred a few times. Other DNA sequences of this sample code for an identical CDR3. The chain employs TRBV7-2 and TRBJ2-3; TRBD2 aligns across 11 bases. V was pared by 1 base and J by 3 bases, with 6 bases of the junction left unmatched. The CDR3 extends over 17 amino acids. The germline gives CDR1 SGHTA, CDR2 FQGNSA. CDR3 sequence (DNA): TGTGCCAGCAGCTTAGGGCTAGCGGGGGGCCTAACAGATACGCAGTATTTT. Translating gives CASSLGLAGGLTDTQYF.

The chain couples TRBV19 to TRBJ1-2, with 9 bases fitting TRBD1. The CDR3 totals 14 residues. The V gene end was trimmed by 7 bases and the J gene end by 8 bases; junction bases not matched to a gene: 11. Germline assignment: CDR1 LNHDA and CDR2 SQIVND (reference sequence). The CDR3, as DNA: TGTGCCAGTACCCTGACCGGGACAGGGAGAGGCTACACCTTC. Amino acids: CASTLTGTGRGYTF.

The chain combines TRBV28 with TRBJ2-7; 9 bases are shared with TRBD1. Germline CDR1 is MDHEN and CDR2 is SYDVKM. V lost 7 bases and J lost 1; bases outside the gene matches: 8. The CDR3 contains 15 residues. The DNA for the CDR3 is TGTGCCAGCACCCTCGGGACAGGGTTATCCTACGAGCAGTACTTC. Amino acid sequence: CASTLGTGLSYEQYF.

The rearrangement links TRBV4-1 to TRBJ1-5; possible D gene TRBD1, 5 bases. Germline V gene lookup returns CDR1 MGHRA and CDR2 YSYEKL. V was pared by 2 bases and J by 6 bases, with 14 bases between. This CDR3 is built from 15 residues. CDR3 DNA: TGCGCCAGCAGCCAACAACCAGGGTTAGTTCAGCCCCAGCATTTT. Translation: CASSQQPGLVQPQHF.

The V and J genes are TRBV19 and TRBJ2-3; the match to TRBD2 covers 7 bases. This CDR3 spans 14 amino acids. Losses at the gene ends were 3 bases for V and 2 bases for J; bases not matched to a gene: 2. Germline V lookup: CDR1 LNHDA, CDR2 SQIVND (reference sequence). Written as DNA, the CDR3 is TGTGCCAGTAGTATCCAGCGGGACACAGATACGCAGTATTTT. Encoded protein: CASSIQRDTDTQYF. The variable domain in full, completed from reference TRBV19 and TRBJ2-3, reads DGGITQSPKYLFRKEGQNVTLSCEQNLNHDAMYWYRQDPGQGLRLIYYSQIVNDFQKGDIAEGYSVSREKKESFPLTVTSAQKNPTAFYLCASSIQRDTDTQYFGPGTRLTVL.

This rearrangement joins TRBV30 to TRBJ1-3; D remains ambiguous. The CDR3 length is 17 residues. Germline CDR1 GTSNPN, CDR2 SVGIG (reference sequence). The V end lost 7 bases, the J end lost 0 bases, and 22 bases lay between the germline ends. This CDR3 is CASPRVPVDDSGNTIYF. Here the CDR3 DNA reads TGTGCCTCGCCGAGGGTACCGGTCGACGACTCTGGAAACACCATATATTTT. Based on the CDR3 plus reference TRBV30 and TRBJ1-3, the full variable domain is SQTIHQWPATLVQPVGSPLSLECTVEGTSNPNLYWYRQAAGRGLQLLFYSVGIGQISSEVPQNLSASRPQDRQFILSSKKLLLSDSGFYLCASPRVPVDDSGNTIYFGEGSWLTVV.

This clone has a single count. This chain joins TRBV5-5 and TRBJ1-2; 7 nucleotides align to TRBD1. This CDR3 is 15 amino acids long. V lost 4 bases and J lost 0; bases outside the gene matches: 6. The germline CDR1 and CDR2 sequences are SGHKS and YYEKEE (reference sequence). The CDR3 spells CASSAGTDPNYGYTF. The CDR3 bases are TGTGCCAGCAGCGCCGGGACAGACCCTAACTATGGCTACACCTTC. The full variable domain, with the rest looked up from reference TRBV5-5 and TRBJ1-2, is DAGVTQSPTHLIKTRGQQVTLRCSPISGHKSVSWYQQVLGQGPQFIFQYYEKEERGRGNFPDRFSARQFPNYSSELNVNALLLGDSALYLCASSAGTDPNYGYTFGSGTRLTVV.

This chain uses TRBV30 with TRBJ2-1, with 12 bases that match TRBD2. There are 15 residues in the CDR3. Germline CDR1 reads GTSNPN; CDR2 reads SVGIG (reference sequence). The V gene end was trimmed by 2 bases and the J gene end by 8 bases; junction bases not matched to a gene: 7. CDR3: CAWSKGLAGGDEQFF. Written as DNA, the CDR3 is TGTGCCTGGAGTAAGGGACTAGCGGGCGGGGATGAGCAGTTCTTC.

The chain is built from TRBV19 and TRBJ2-2; D possibly corresponds to TRBD1 (5 bases). The V gene's germline CDR1 is LNHDA and CDR2 SQIVND (reference sequence). This CDR3 region has 14 residues. V was pared by 7 bases and J by 3 bases, with 12 bases between. DNA for the CDR3: TGTGCCAGTACACCCGGACACTACACCGGGGAGCTGTTTTTT. This codes for CASTPGHYTGELFF.

The V and J genes are TRBV5-8 and TRBJ2-1; 9 bases are shared with TRBD1. The CDR3 is made up of 14 amino acids. The ends lost 7 bases at V and 8 bases at J; junction bases unmatched: 10. Germline V gene lookup returns CDR1 SGHTS and CDR2 YDEGEE. CDR3 sequence (DNA): TGTGCCAGCTTCGGACAGGGGCGTGTCGATGAGCAGTTCTTC. Amino acid sequence: CASFGQGRVDEQFF.

The J gene is TRBJ2-2, the V gene TRBV5-1, with D possibly being TRBD1 (5 bases). V was clipped by 6 bases and J by 0 bases, with 9 bases between them. The CDR3 is 14 amino acids. CDR1 and CDR2 (germline): SGHRS, YFSETQ. The CDR3 is CASTLDTNTGELFF. The CDR3 DNA is TGCGCCAGCACCCTGGACACGAACACCGGGGAGCTGTTTTTT.

This chain connects TRBV7-6 to TRBJ2-2, with D possibly being TRBD1 (6 bases). Germline-derived CDR1 and CDR2 are SGHVS and FNYEAQ. The V end was cut by 3 bases, the J end by 6 bases, with 11 bases between. The CDR3 contains 14 residues. The CDR3 sequence: CASSLGTFAGELFF. CDR3 nucleotide sequence: TGTGCCAGCAGCTTGGGGACATTTGCCGGGGAGCTGTTTTTT.

The genes are TRBV18 and TRBJ2-2; D uncertain. The CDR3 loop spans 18 amino acids. V dropped 3 bases and J dropped 6 bases, with 23 bases sitting between them. Per the germline V gene, CDR1 is KGHSH and CDR2 is LQKENI. The CDR3 sequence is CASSPRPPGFGVAGELFF. CDR3 coding DNA: TGTGCCAGCTCACCTAGGCCCCCAGGTTTCGGCGTGGCCGGGGAGCTGTTTTTT.

In DNA, the CDR3 is TGTGCCAGCAGCTGGGGGACTAGCGGGAGAAGTAGCACAGATACGCAGTATTTT. Its protein is CASSWGTSGRSSTDTQYF. This chain joins TRBV7-2 and TRBJ2-3, with 14 positions matching TRBD2. Germline values: CDR1 SGHTA, CDR2 FQGNSA. The CDR3 spans 18 residues. Germline trimming cut 4 bases from V and 0 bases from J; bases unmatched to any gene: 6.